This is a list of T cell receptor beta chains from one sample in a study of cytomegalovirus exposure and HLA in healthy donors. Assay: immunoSEQ multiplex PCR; the TCRdb copy retains only in-frame clones and omits some. The data show fewer than 200,000 clones, 65% to 70% seen once. Sequencing was carried out using PBMCs. All receptors come from a woman younger than 30 in good health and CMV-seropositive. Each CDR3 is given with its conserved first and last residue. A D gene is named only where the DNA matches it firmly. Clone size is shown for a subset of rows, as once, few, many or a class of expanded clone.

>.|.|TRBV5-1|TRBJ1-3
CASSAEGATGNTIYF
TGCGCCAGCAGCGCAGAGGGCGCGACTGGAAACACCATATATTTT
>.|.|TRBV6-4|TRBJ1-5
CASGNKQPQHF
TGTGCCAGCGGCAATAAGCAGCCCCAGCATTTT
>.|TRBD1|TRBV5-1|TRBJ2-5
CASSLGQGVKGETQYF
TGCGCCAGCAGTCTGGGACAGGGGGTTAAGGGAGAGACCCAGTACTTC
>.|TRBD1|TRBV23-1|TRBJ2-6
CASRQAGGAGANVLTF
TGCGCCAGCAGGCAGGCAGGGGGCGCCGGGGCCAACGTCCTGACTTTC
>.|TRBD2|TRBV9|TRBJ2-7
CASSVSGASSYEQYF
TGTGCCAGCAGCGTCAGCGGGGCTAGCTCCTACGAGCAGTACTTC
>.|.|TRBV10-2|TRBJ2-7
CASSEGGEQYF
TGCGCCAGCAGTGAAGGGGGCGAGCAGTACTTC
>.|.|TRBV30|TRBJ2-7
CAWSVLGRSYEQYF
TGTGCCTGGAGTGTACTCGGGAGATCCTACGAGCAGTACTTC
>.|.|TRBV11-2|TRBJ1-4
CASSKSATNEKLFF
TGTGCCAGCAGCAAGAGTGCAACTAATGAAAAACTGTTTTTT
>.|.|TRBV2|TRBJ2-7
CASREDGGIEQYF
TGTGCCAGCAGGGAGGACGGTGGTATAGAGCAGTACTTC
>once|TRBD1|TRBV7-9|TRBJ1-2
CASSYRTGGGPYTF
TGTGCCAGCAGCTACCGGACAGGGGGAGGCCCCTACACCTTC
>.|.|TRBV27|TRBJ2-7
CASRLTGSYEQYF
TGTGCCAGCAGACTGACGGGTTCCTACGAGCAGTACTTC
>.|.|TRBV30|TRBJ2-3
CAWRREAGTQYF
TGTGCCTGGAGAAGGGAGGCCGGTACGCAGTATTTT
>.|.|TRBV7-3|TRBJ1-1
CASSLTGDTEAFF
TGTGCCAGCAGCTTGACGGGGGACACTGAAGCTTTCTTT
>.|TRBD1|TRBV11-2|TRBJ1-5
CASSAQGPNQPQHF
TGTGCCAGCAGCGCACAGGGGCCCAATCAGCCCCAGCATTTT
>.|TRBD2|TRBV27|TRBJ2-1
CASSLLAGFRWNEQFF
TGTGCCAGCAGTCTGCTAGCGGGATTCCGTTGGAATGAGCAGTTCTTC
>few|TRBD2|TRBV19|TRBJ2-5
CASSTGGDQETQYF
TGTGCCAGTAGTACCGGGGGGGACCAAGAGACCCAGTACTTC